Below are 23 T cell receptor beta chains sequenced from a single sample in a study of molecular identifiers for immune sequencing clone quantification. TCRdb called the PCR reads again in MiXCR, with one record for every CDR3 protein. The sample shows some 680,000 distinct CDR3 sequences, roughly 25% of them seen only once. The sample comprised naive CD8+ T cells from blood, with Jurkat cell RNA spiked in. The subset here: FACS-sorted CD8+CD4-CCR7+CD45RA+ naive T cells. The receptors were sampled from a human donor in good health. Some libraries in this study had Jurkat cell RNA spiked in.

This chain uses TRBV3-1 with TRBJ1-4, with D unresolved. Trimming removed 4 bases at V and 5 bases at J, with 11 bases between. This CDR3 spans 14 amino acids. Looked up from germline, CDR1 is LGHDT and CDR2 is YNNKEL (reference sequence). The CDR3 region has the DNA TGTGCCAGCAGCCCGTGGAACCGCAATGAAAAACTGTTTTTT. Amino acids: CASSPWNRNEKLFF.

There are a few counts of this clonotype. The genes are TRBV13 and TRBJ2-5, with no clear D. The CDR3 length is 15 residues. The germline CDR1 and CDR2 sequences are PRHDT and FYEKMQ (reference sequence). Trimming took off 5 bases at V and 1 base at J, with 14 bases between the two ends. The chain's CDR3 is CASSLSPRPQETQYF. The DNA of the CDR3 is TGTGCCAGCAGCCTATCGCCCCGACCCCAAGAGACCCAGTACTTC.

This chain links TRBV20-1 with TRBJ2-3, with D unclear. Between the trimmed V and J ends, which lost 3 bases and 0 bases, there was a span of 7 bases. Germline CDR1 is DFQATT and CDR2 is SNEGSKA (reference sequence). CDR3 length equals 13 residues. The CDR3 nucleotides are TGCAGTGCTAGTGCCCAGAGCACAGATACGCAGTATTTT. Amino acids: CSASAQSTDTQYF.

The chain carries TRBV4-3 and TRBJ1-1; D is perhaps TRBD1 (5 bases). Germline assignment: CDR1 LGHNA and CDR2 YSLEER. CDR3 length equals 17 residues. With 0 bases removed from V and 3 bases from J, the gap between germline ends came to 17 bases. The CDR3 nucleotides read TGCGCCAGCAGCCAAGACAGGGTGGGGGTCCTAGACACTGAAGCTTTCTTT. Translation: CASSQDRVGVLDTEAFF.

This clonotype was recorded at least ten times. The chain recombines TRBV7-9 with TRBJ2-1; D remains ambiguous. From germline, CDR1 is SEHNR and CDR2 FQNEAQ (reference sequence). V was clipped by 0 bases and J by 0 bases, with 18 bases between them. This CDR3 has 19 residues. The CDR3, as DNA: TGTGCCAGCAGCTTAGCTGGACCCGGACCCGAGAGCTCCTACAATGAGCAGTTCTTC. It codes for CASSLAGPGPESSYNEQFF.

This clonotype occurred a few times. The V call is TRBV29-1, the J call TRBJ2-3; D gene ambiguous. V was trimmed by 4 bases and J by 6 bases, leaving 11 bases between them. The CDR3 extends over 12 amino acids. The germline CDR1 and CDR2 sequences are SQVTM and ANQGSEA. CDR3 nucleotide sequence: TGCAGCGTTGTGGGCTATGGGGATACGCAGTATTTT. Amino acids: CSVVGYGDTQYF.

This clonotype was counted many times. V usage is TRBV7-9 and J usage is TRBJ1-1; 7 bases align to TRBD1. Trimming removed 6 bases from V and 4 bases from J; junction bases left unmatched: 11. Germline loops: CDR1 SEHNR, CDR2 FQNEAQ (reference sequence). This CDR3 is 15 amino acids long. Here the CDR3 reads CASRDTGERGTEAFF. DNA for the CDR3: TGTGCCAGCAGGGACACAGGGGAAAGGGGCACTGAAGCTTTCTTT. Together with reference TRBV7-9 and TRBJ1-1, the CDR3 gives the full variable domain: DTGVSQNPRHKITKRGQNVTFRCDPISEHNRLYWYRQTLGQGPEFLTYFQNEAQLEKSRLLSDRFSAERPKGSFSTLEIQRTEQGDSAMYLCASRDTGERGTEAFFGQGTRLTVV.

This clonotype has more than one count but fewer than ten. The chain carries TRBV27 and TRBJ1-6; D perhaps matches TRBD1 (6 bases). This CDR3 spans 16 amino acids. Germline V gene data show CDR1 as MNHEY and CDR2 as SMNVEV (reference sequence). The germline V and J ends were trimmed by 3 bases and 1 base, with 10 bases remaining between them. The CDR3 DNA is TGTGCCAGCAGTTTTCAGGGGCGTTCCTATAATTCACCCCTCCACTTT. Residues: CASSFQGRSYNSPLHF.

About this clonotype itself: No conserved phenylalanine or tryptophan ends this CDR3, so it is likely a read error. V gene TRBV2 combines with J gene TRBJ2-1, with D perhaps being TRBD1 or TRBD2 (5 bases each). V was trimmed by 5 bases and J by 8 bases, leaving 16 bases between them. The germline CDR1 and CDR2 sequences are SNHLY and FYNNEI. The CDR3 has 14 amino acids. CDR3 in DNA: TGTGCCAGCAGTCGGGGCCGGTGGGACGATGAGCAGTTCATC. This translates into CASSRGRWDDEQFI.

This clonotype turned up a few times. The chain is built from TRBV27 and TRBJ2-7; D remains unclear. This CDR3 region has 13 residues. V was cut by 2 bases and J by 2 bases, with 7 bases left in between. The V gene's germline CDR1 is MNHEY and CDR2 SMNVEV (reference sequence). The CDR3 DNA is TGTGCCAGCAGTTTAAAGCCGGCCTACGAGCAGTACTTC. Its translation is CASSLKPAYEQYF.

This clonotype came up a few times. The chain carries TRBV5-1 and TRBJ2-2; D remains ambiguous. V was trimmed by 6 bases and J by 2 bases, leaving 11 bases between them. Germline-derived CDR1 and CDR2 are SGHRS and YFSETQ. The length of the CDR3 is 14 residues. The CDR3 loop is CASNDEPNTGELFF. CDR3 in DNA: TGCGCCAGCAACGACGAACCAAACACCGGGGAGCTGTTTTTT.

In its sample, this clonotype was seen a few times. A much bigger clone sits one base away, suggesting this may be a read error. The conserved phenylalanine or tryptophan normally closing the CDR3 is absent here, so this likely arose from a read error. The chain is built from TRBV7-9 and TRBJ2-3, with a weak D call TRBD2 (5 bases). V was trimmed by 4 bases and J by 2 bases, leaving 16 bases between them. The CDR3 has 16 residues. Germline V gene data show CDR1 as SEHNR and CDR2 as FQNEAQ (reference sequence). The CDR3 spells CASSSSESGDTDTQYL. The CDR3 DNA reads TGTGCCAGCAGCTCATCAGAAAGCGGAGACACAGATACGCAGTATCTT.

This clonotype was detected many times. The chain has TRBV7-2 and TRBJ2-7; 9 bases match TRBD1. V was pared by 5 bases and J by 7 bases, with 6 bases of the junction left unmatched. CDR1 SGHTA and CDR2 FQGNSA come from the germline V gene. The CDR3 has 13 amino acids. CDR3 loop: CASSVGTGNEQYF. The CDR3 DNA reads TGTGCCAGCAGCGTCGGGACAGGGAATGAGCAGTACTTC.

This clonotype has just a few counts. V is TRBV27 and J is TRBJ2-1; 9 nucleotides match TRBD1. V lost 6 bases, J lost 6 bases, and 6 bases stayed unmatched. The germline V gene encodes CDR1 MNHEY and CDR2 SMNVEV (reference sequence). CDR3 length equals 14 residues. The CDR3 loop is CASRQRDRVNEQFF. CDR3 DNA: TGTGCCAGCAGGCAACGGGACAGGGTCAATGAGCAGTTCTTC.

This clonotype was counted many times. The V and J genes are TRBV13 and TRBJ2-3, with a tentative D call TRBD2 (5 bases). Germline loops: CDR1 PRHDT, CDR2 FYEKMQ (reference sequence). CDR3 length: 16 residues. Between the trimmed V and J ends, which lost 0 bases and 0 bases, there was a span of 10 bases. The CDR3 here is CASSLGLAASTDTQYF. The CDR3 coding sequence is TGTGCCAGCAGCTTAGGTCTAGCAGCTAGCACAGATACGCAGTATTTT.

This clonotype was observed at least ten times. The chain has TRBV11-3 and TRBJ2-1; tentatively, D is TRBD1 (5 bases). Germline values: CDR1 SGHNT, CDR2 YENEEA. This CDR3 has 13 residues. The germline V and J ends were trimmed by 5 bases and 10 bases, with 15 bases remaining between them. CDR3 DNA sequence: TGTGCCAGCAGCCCCCGACAGCCCGGGGAGCAGTTCTTC. Encoded protein: CASSPRQPGEQFF.

This clonotype occurred many times. The rearrangement uses TRBV28 and TRBJ1-3; D ambiguous. Germline V gene lookup returns CDR1 MDHEN and CDR2 SYDVKM. With 3 bases removed from V and 4 bases from J, the gap between germline ends came to 16 bases. This CDR3 has 16 residues. CDR3 bases: TGTGCCAGCAGTTTGCTCCATTCGACTGCAGGAAACACCATATATTTT. Translating gives CASSLLHSTAGNTIYF.

This clonotype was observed at least ten times. V is TRBV5-1 and J is TRBJ1-1, with D perhaps TRBD1 (5 bases). V was clipped by 0 bases and J by 3 bases, with 18 bases between them. CDR1 is SGHRS, CDR2 YFSETQ, per germline. The CDR3 runs to 17 residues. The CDR3 DNA reads as TGCGCCAGCAGCTTGGGTTTTGACGGGACCCAGGACACTGAAGCTTTCTTT. It encodes CASSLGFDGTQDTEAFF.

V usage is TRBV27 and J usage is TRBJ1-5; D gene ambiguous. This CDR3 has 16 amino acids. The V gene's germline CDR1 is MNHEY and CDR2 SMNVEV (reference sequence). Trimming took 3 bases from V and 1 from J, leaving 13 bases between them. CDR3: CASSFAYTRSNQPQHF. As DNA, the CDR3 is TGTGCCAGCAGTTTTGCCTACACGAGGAGCAATCAGCCCCAGCATTTT.

The V call is TRBV5-3, the J call TRBJ2-5; possibly TRBD1 for D (5 bases). TRBV5-3 is an ORF for which the function is uncertain. V lost 8 bases and J lost 13, with 24 bases in between. The CDR3 spans 13 residues. The CDR3 loop is CASPPDSQEPPYF. In nucleotides, the CDR3 is TGTGCCAGCCCCCCTGACAGTCAAGAGCCCCCGTACTTC.

Turning to this clonotype: A much larger clone lies one base from this, so it may be a read error. The V gene is TRBV7-9, the J gene TRBJ2-7; D possibly corresponds to TRBD2 (6 bases). CDR3 length: 15 amino acids. Germline V gene sequence: CDR1 SEHNR, CDR2 FQNEAQ (reference sequence). The CDR3 DNA reads TGTGTCAGCAGCCCCACTACGGGGCGGGACCACGAGCAGTACTTC. It translates to CVSSPTTGRDHEQYF.

This sequence joins TRBV4-2 and TRBJ2-1; 9 bases agree with TRBD2. The CDR3 sequence is 18 residues long. The germline CDR1 and CDR2 sequences are LGHNA and YNFKEQ. The J segment lost 5 bases and the V segment lost 4 bases, leaving 15 bases of the junction unmatched. CDR3 nucleotide sequence: TGTGCCAGCAGCCTCAGACCTACGGGGACTAGCCCCCACAATGAGCAGTTCTTC. Its translation is CASSLRPTGTSPHNEQFF.

This clonotype came up many times. The chain employs TRBV4-1 and TRBJ2-1; D gene uncertain. This CDR3 has 12 residues. Germline CDR1 and CDR2: MGHRA and YSYEKL. Trimming cost V 1 base and J 9 bases, with 7 bases left between them. Here the CDR3 DNA reads TGCGCCAGCAGCCAAGGGTTAGCTGAGCAGTTCTTC. This encodes CASSQGLAEQFF.